This TCR beta chain was captured in a study of T cells in Graves' hyperthyroidism and ophthalmopathy. This clonotype showed up just a few times. Thyroid ultrasound, orbital computed tomography, clinical symptoms, and serum thyroxine and TRAb underpinned diagnoses. V was trimmed by 3 bases and J by 6 bases, leaving 11 bases between them. There are 13 residues in the CDR3. Per the germline V gene, CDR1 is MNHNS and CDR2 is SASEGT. Regions amplified from RNA transcripts were the TCR beta CDR3 regions. When the TCR CDR3 underwent first-round RT-PCR, the HTBI primer set was used. TCRdb processed the multiplex PCR reads anew with MiXCR; each CDR3 protein has one entry. Of approximately 870,000 distinct CDR3 sequences listed, roughly 37% are singletons.

Sequencing was carried out using blood. This chain uses TRBV6-1 with TRBJ1-2; unclear D gene. This clonotype originated in a man younger than 35 with Graves' hyperthyroidism. The CDR3 DNA sequence: TGTGCCAGCAGTGAGCGGGAGGCCCATGGCTACACCTTC. This codes for CASSEREAHGYTF.